The 30 T cell receptor beta chains listed next were all sequenced from one sample in a study of naive and memory T cell subsets. A UMI-containing oligonucleotide was joined by 3' ligation to the TCR cDNA template. Amplification of ligated cDNA took four PCR rounds with SP2 and nested alpha and beta constant primers. TCRdb re-derived calls from the 5' RACE reads in MiXCR, one entry per CDR3 protein. The sample has more than 55,000 distinct CDR3 sequences; about 7.1% are singletons. These receptor sequences come from a female donor in good health.

In this sample, this clonotype turned up once. J is TRBJ2-3 and V is TRBV12-3 or TRBV12-4; 12 positions match TRBD2. The CDR3 is made up of 14 amino acids. Trimming at V came to 6 bases and at J to 7 bases, leaving 5 bases not matched to a gene. The chain's CDR3 is CASRLAGGVNTQYF. CDR3 bases: TGTGCCAGCAGACTAGCGGGGGGTGTAAATACGCAGTATTTT.

The chain uses TRBV12-3 or TRBV12-4 and TRBJ2-2; the match to TRBD1 covers 8 bases. The CDR3 has 15 residues. Trimming at V came to 6 bases and at J to 6 bases, leaving 9 bases not matched to a gene. CDR3 DNA: TGTGCCAGCAGGCCCGGGACAGGAAAAGCCGGGGAGCTGTTTTTT. It yields the protein CASRPGTGKAGELFF.

This clonotype has at least ten counts. The rearrangement joins TRBV5-1 to TRBJ2-1, with TRBD2 as a possible D gene (6 bases). The ends were cut back, 4 bases at V and 0 bases at J, with 8 bases in the middle. The CDR3 is made up of 14 amino acids. Germline CDR1 is SGHRS and CDR2 is YFSETQ. DNA for the CDR3: TGCGCCAGCAGCCCCGGGAGCTCCTACAATGAGCAGTTCTTC. The encoded protein is CASSPGSSYNEQFF.

This clonotype has only a few counts. This chain uses TRBV7-2 with TRBJ2-5, with 8 bases aligning to TRBD1. The germline gives CDR1 SGHTA, CDR2 FQGNSA. CDR3 length: 14 amino acids. Trimming took 3 bases from V and 5 from J; bases not matched to a gene: 5. The CDR3 is CASSFTGGIETQYF. The CDR3 coding sequence is TGTGCCAGCAGCTTCACAGGGGGAATCGAGACCCAGTACTTC.

In this sample, this clonotype turned up many times. Mismatch with germline at one junction end may stem from a read error. V usage is TRBV18 and J usage is TRBJ2-7; TRBD1 matches 9 bases. The germline CDR1 and CDR2 sequences are KGHSH and LQKENI. This CDR3 spans 13 amino acids. CDR3 sequence (DNA): TGTGCCAGCGCACCGGGACAGGGTTACGAGCAGTACTTC. This encodes CASAPGQGYEQYF.

Many counts were recorded for this clonotype. V gene TRBV18 combines with J gene TRBJ1-1; D possibly corresponds to TRBD1 (5 bases). The CDR3 sequence is 15 residues long. V shed 1 base and J shed 1 base, with 10 bases lying between them. CDR1 KGHSH and CDR2 LQKENI come from the germline V gene. The CDR3 spells CASSPRNTGNTEAFF. Here the CDR3 DNA reads TGTGCCAGCTCACCACGTAATACAGGGAACACTGAAGCTTTCTTT.

The CDR3 region has the DNA TGCAGTGCGAGGACTAGCGGGCGGGCAGATACGCAGTATTTT. It is translated as CSARTSGRADTQYF. V gene TRBV20-1 combines with J gene TRBJ2-3, with 11 bases matching TRBD2. The CDR3 length is 14 residues. The V gene's germline CDR1 is DFQATT and CDR2 SNEGSKA (reference sequence). V lost 6 bases to trimming and J lost 4 bases; unmatched junction nucleotides: 6.

This clonotype has ten or more counts. The V gene is TRBV2, the J gene TRBJ1-2; 7 nucleotides agree with TRBD1. The junction had 12 bases not matched to a gene; V was cut back by 8 bases and J by 3 bases. Per germline, CDR1 SNHLY and CDR2 FYNNEI. The CDR3 loop spans 15 amino acids. The CDR3 loop is CASGPDRSQDYGYTF. DNA for the CDR3: TGTGCCAGCGGACCGGACAGGTCGCAAGACTATGGCTACACCTTC.

Ten or more counts support this clonotype. The chain links TRBV20-1 to TRBJ1-4; no definite D call. The CDR3 loop spans 13 amino acids. CDR1 is DFQATT and CDR2 is SNEGSKA in the germline V gene (reference sequence). The V and J ends lost 6 bases and 2 bases respectively, with 10 bases between them. The CDR3 reads CSAKARTNEKLFF. CDR3 DNA sequence: TGCAGTGCCAAGGCGAGGACTAATGAAAAACTGTTTTTT.

About this clonotype: In this CDR3 the conserved last residue, phenylalanine or tryptophan, is missing, so a read error is likely. The chain links TRBV6-2 or TRBV6-3 to TRBJ2-2; tentative D call: TRBD2 (5 bases). The length of the CDR3 is 15 residues. V lost 4 bases and J 6 bases, leaving 15 bases between the germline ends. The germline V gene encodes CDR1 MNHEY and CDR2 SVGEGT. CDR3 sequence reads: CASSFRKAGAGELFS. The CDR3 DNA reads TGTGCCAGCAGTTTCCGCAAGGCCGGGGCCGGGGAGCTGTTTTCT.

This chain uses TRBV7-2 with TRBJ2-7; D is possibly TRBD1 or TRBD2 (5 bases each). The CDR3 loop spans 13 amino acids. The ends were cut back, 3 bases at V and 6 bases at J, with 12 bases in the middle. Per germline, CDR1 SGHTA and CDR2 FQGNSA. The CDR3 loop is CASSLRAQGEQYF. In nucleotides, the CDR3 is TGTGCCAGCAGCTTGAGGGCGCAGGGCGAGCAGTACTTC.

This clonotype has a handful of counts. V is TRBV2 and J is TRBJ2-1; 8 bases fit TRBD1. The CDR3 has 14 residues. CDR1 SNHLY and CDR2 FYNNEI come from the germline V gene. Trimming took 3 bases from V and 9 from J; bases not matched to a gene: 7. CDR3 region: CASSESRGPVEQFF. The CDR3, as DNA: TGTGCCAGCAGTGAGAGCAGGGGGCCTGTTGAGCAGTTCTTC. Filled out from reference TRBV2 and TRBJ2-1, the complete variable domain reads EPEVTQTPSHQVTQMGQEVILRCVPISNHLYFYWYRQILGQKVEFLVSFYNNEISEKSEIFDDQFSVERPDGSNFTLKIRSTKLEDSAMYFCASSESRGPVEQFFGPGTRLTVL.

This clonotype was seen just once. Just one base apart from a much larger clone, this may be a read error. The J gene is TRBJ2-3, the V gene TRBV4-3; no firm D call. The germline gives CDR1 LGHNA, CDR2 YSLEER. The CDR3 is made up of 16 amino acids. V lost 0 bases and J 7 bases, leaving 17 bases between the germline ends. In DNA, the CDR3 is TGCGCCAGCAGCCAAGATTTGGGATTTGTGGCGCATACGCAGTATTTT. This translates into CASSQDLGFVAHTQYF.

The genes are TRBV3-1 and TRBJ1-1; D gene ambiguous. This CDR3 is 14 amino acids long. Deletions cut 0 bases from V and 0 bases from J, with 5 bases between. The germline V gene has CDR1 LGHDT and CDR2 YNNKEL (reference sequence). CDR3 coding DNA: TGTGCCAGCAGCCAAGATTTGATGAACACTGAAGCTTTCTTT. It encodes CASSQDLMNTEAFF.

The gene calls are TRBV7-2 and TRBJ2-7; unclear D gene. The CDR3 runs 14 residues. The V and J ends lost 1 base and 0 bases respectively, with 7 bases between them. The germline CDR1 and CDR2 sequences are SGHTA and FQGNSA. CDR3 DNA: TGTGCCAGCAGCTTAGAGCTGCTCTCCTACGAGCAGTACTTC. Protein: CASSLELLSYEQYF.

This clonotype has a count of ten or more. V is TRBV18 and J is TRBJ1-1; possible D gene TRBD1, 5 bases. The CDR3 length is 13 residues. Germline CDR1 is KGHSH and CDR2 is LQKENI. The germline V and J ends were trimmed by 3 bases and 3 bases, with 8 bases remaining between them. The CDR3 nucleotides read TGTGCCAGCTCACCGACAGCTGACACTGAAGCTTTCTTT. Translating it yields CASSPTADTEAFF.

The CDR3 nucleotides are TGTGCCAGCAGTTTGAGGGGATACGAGCAGTACTTC. Its translation is CASSLRGYEQYF. V is TRBV28 and J is TRBJ2-7; D tentatively reads TRBD1 or TRBD2 (5 bases each). The germline V gene encodes CDR1 MDHEN and CDR2 SYDVKM. V lost 3 bases, J lost 4 bases, and 7 bases lay in between. The CDR3 runs to 12 residues.

This clonotype was picked up many times. The CDR3 region has the DNA TGTGCCAGCAGATCTACGTGGAGGGGAAGAAATTCACCCCTCCACTTT. This gives the protein CASRSTWRGRNSPLHF. This rearrangement joins TRBV27 to TRBJ1-6, with D perhaps TRBD1 (5 bases). CDR1 and CDR2 from the germline V gene are MNHEY and SMNVEV (reference sequence). Trimming removed 6 bases from V and 7 bases from J, with 19 bases in between. This CDR3 contains 16 residues.

This clonotype was seen at least ten times. This rearrangement joins TRBV7-6 to TRBJ2-1, with 13 bases aligning to TRBD2. Trimming at V came to 3 bases and at J to 6 bases, leaving 5 bases not matched to a gene. Germline V gene data show CDR1 as SGHVS and CDR2 as FNYEAQ. The CDR3 loop spans 16 amino acids. CDR3 DNA: TGTGCCAGCAGCTTTGGCCGGACTAGCGGGGGCAATGAGCAGTTCTTC. Encoded protein: CASSFGRTSGGNEQFF.

In this sample, this clonotype turned up many times. The chain has TRBV7-2 and TRBJ1-3; D remains ambiguous. Germline loops: CDR1 SGHTA, CDR2 FQGNSA. The CDR3 is 15 residues long. The V and J ends lost 0 bases and 7 bases respectively, with 13 bases between them. CDR3 in amino acids: CASSLADAMGNTIYF. The CDR3 DNA is TGTGCCAGCAGCTTAGCGGATGCAATGGGGAACACCATATATTTT.

The chain uses TRBV28 and TRBJ2-3, with a tentative D call TRBD1 (6 bases). The CDR3 runs to 15 residues. Germline lookup yields CDR1 MDHEN and CDR2 SYDVKM. V was pared by 8 bases and J by 4 bases, with 19 bases between. The CDR3 sequence: CASVGASGEADTQYF. The CDR3 region has the DNA TGTGCCAGCGTGGGGGCTAGTGGAGAGGCAGATACGCAGTATTTT.

This clonotype came up a few times. The chain carries TRBV6-6 and TRBJ2-3; D remains ambiguous. The CDR3 extends over 14 amino acids. Germline V CDR1 and CDR2: MNHNY, SVGAGI (reference sequence). Deletions cut 2 bases from V and 2 bases from J, with 8 bases between. CDR3 in amino acids: CASSYDGSTDTQYF. CDR3 bases: TGTGCCAGCAGTTACGATGGGTCCACAGATACGCAGTATTTT.

The chain is built from TRBV3-1 and TRBJ2-7; 9 bases are shared with TRBD1. The germline CDR1 and CDR2 sequences are LGHDT and YNNKEL (reference sequence). V dropped 3 bases and J dropped 6; count of bases not matched to a gene: 3. The CDR3 extends over 13 amino acids. CDR3 amino acids: CASSQGQGGEQYF. The CDR3, as DNA: TGTGCCAGCAGCCAGGGACAGGGAGGCGAGCAGTACTTC.

There are many counts of this clonotype. The chain combines TRBV19 with TRBJ1-5; no reliable D call. The germline gives CDR1 LNHDA, CDR2 SQIVND (reference sequence). This CDR3 spans 15 amino acids. V dropped 7 bases and J dropped 10 bases, with 23 bases sitting between them. CDR3 protein: CASIGRAEDFGPQHF. Here the CDR3 DNA reads TGTGCCAGTATAGGACGGGCGGAGGACTTTGGACCCCAGCATTTT.

This clonotype was seen repeatedly, ten times or more. The chain links TRBV7-2 to TRBJ2-6; D call uncertain. CDR3 length: 16 residues. Germline loops: CDR1 SGHTA, CDR2 FQGNSA. Trimming shortened V by 5 bases and J by 2 bases, and 13 bases separated the two germline ends. The CDR3 DNA sequence: TGTGCCAGCAGCCTAGAGCCAGGTGCTGGGGCCAACGTCCTGACTTTC. Translated: CASSLEPGAGANVLTF. The complete variable domain, with remaining parts taken from reference TRBV7-2 and TRBJ2-6, reads GAGVSQSPSNKVTEKGKDVELRCDPISGHTALYWYRQSLGQGLEFLIYFQGNSAPDKSGLPSDRFSAERTGGSVSTLTIQRTQQEDSAVYLCASSLEPGAGANVLTFGAGSRLTVL.

The chain is built from TRBV19 and TRBJ2-1; D possibly corresponds to TRBD2 (5 bases). Germline CDR1 and CDR2: LNHDA and SQIVND (reference sequence). This CDR3 has 15 amino acids. V was trimmed by 3 bases and J by 8 bases, leaving 17 bases between them. CDR3 loop: CASSIANRDVDEQFF. CDR3 coding DNA: TGTGCCAGTAGTATCGCAAACCGGGATGTCGATGAGCAGTTCTTC.

This clonotype was detected ten times or more. This chain links TRBV24-1 with TRBJ1-5, with no clear D. Trimming pared 1 base from V and 7 bases from J, leaving 7 bases between. Germline V CDR1 and CDR2: KGHDR, SFDVKD. This CDR3 spans 13 amino acids. The CDR3 nucleotides read TGTGCCACCAGTGATTTTCGGGGACAGCCCCAGCATTTT. Translation: CATSDFRGQPQHF.

At least ten counts were recorded for this clonotype. The rearrangement uses TRBV7-2 and TRBJ2-5; D possibly uses TRBD1 or TRBD2 (5 bases each). V lost 4 bases to trimming and J lost 2 bases, with 14 bases between them. This CDR3 is 15 amino acids long. CDR1 SGHTA and CDR2 FQGNSA come from the germline V gene. As DNA, the CDR3 is TGTGCCAGCAGCTCCGGGGCCACCTTACAAGAGACCCAGTACTTC. Its translation is CASSSGATLQETQYF.

This clonotype was recorded many times. The chain employs TRBV9 and TRBJ2-3; D unresolved. V lost 0 bases, J lost 0 bases, and 5 bases lay in between. CDR1 is SGDLS and CDR2 is YYNGEE in the germline V gene. The CDR3 is 14 residues long. In nucleotides, the CDR3 is TGTGCCAGCAGCGTAGCGGCCAGCACAGATACGCAGTATTTT. Its protein is CASSVAASTDTQYF.

By frequency in the sample, this clonotype is medium-sized. J is TRBJ2-6 and V is TRBV6-5; the D is unclear. CDR1 is MNHEY, CDR2 SVGAGI, per germline. V lost 6 bases and J lost 0, with 3 bases in between. The CDR3 runs to 13 residues. The CDR3 sequence: CASRDSGANVLTF. The CDR3 DNA reads as TGTGCCAGCAGGGACTCTGGGGCCAACGTCCTGACTTTC.